These T cell receptor beta chains were read from a single sample in a study of cytomegalovirus exposure and HLA in healthy donors. Profiled with immunoSEQ multiplex PCR; TCRdb holds only in-frame clones, not every one. The table includes about 160,000 clones, about 95% detected once. Specimen: PBMCs. These TCRs come from a woman younger than 30 in good health and CMV-seronegative. Each CDR3 is given with its conserved first and last residue. The D gene is left open where the match is weak. Where a row states a size, it is once, few, many or the class of an expanded clone; other rows omit it.

J gene: TRBJ2-2; V gene: TRBV7-8; D gene: TRBD2; clone size: NA; CDR3 DNA: TGTGCCAGCAGCTTATGGAGCGGGGCTCTGAACACCGGGGAGCTGTTTTTT; CDR3 protein: CASSLWSGALNTGELFF
J gene: TRBJ2-1; V gene: TRBV4-2; D gene: NA; clone size: NA; CDR3 DNA: TGTGCCAGCAGCGTAGAGGGGGGGCCCTACAATGAGCAGTTCTTC; CDR3 protein: CASSVEGGPYNEQFF
J gene: TRBJ2-7; V gene: TRBV27; D gene: TRBD1; clone size: NA; CDR3 DNA: TGTGCCAGCAGAAAAACGGACAGGGGCTCCTACGAGCAGTACTTC; CDR3 protein: CASRKTDRGSYEQYF
J gene: TRBJ2-6; V gene: TRBV5-1; D gene: TRBD1; clone size: NA; CDR3 DNA: TGCGCCAGCAGCTTCCGGGACAGCCAGCTTTTCTCTGGGGCCAACGTCCTGACTTTC; CDR3 protein: CASSFRDSQLFSGANVLTF
J gene: TRBJ2-1; V gene: TRBV29-1; D gene: NA; clone size: NA; CDR3 DNA: TGCAGCGTTTTAGTTCTAGAGGCTGATGAGCAGTTCTTC; CDR3 protein: CSVLVLEADEQFF
J gene: TRBJ2-7; V gene: TRBV19; D gene: TRBD1; clone size: NA; CDR3 DNA: TGTGCCAGTAGTATAGTTTCCGGACAGGGACCCGAGCAGTACTTC; CDR3 protein: CASSIVSGQGPEQYF
J gene: TRBJ2-7; V gene: TRBV7-9; D gene: TRBD2; clone size: NA; CDR3 DNA: TGTGCCAGCAGCTTGGGAGGGTCCCACTCCTACGAGCAGTACTTC; CDR3 protein: CASSLGGSHSYEQYF
J gene: TRBJ2-5; V gene: TRBV5-4; D gene: TRBD1; clone size: NA; CDR3 DNA: TGTGCCAGCAGCGGGACAGGGTGGCAAGAGACCCAGTACTTC; CDR3 protein: CASSGTGWQETQYF
J gene: TRBJ2-3; V gene: TRBV2; D gene: TRBD2; clone size: NA; CDR3 DNA: TGTGCCAGCACCCTACTAGCGGGGGGCGCAGATACGCAGTATTTT; CDR3 protein: CASTLLAGGADTQYF
J gene: TRBJ2-1; V gene: TRBV4-3; D gene: TRBD2; clone size: NA; CDR3 DNA: TGCGCCAGCAGCCCTGGACTAGCTCAAGGCAATGAGCAGTTCTTC; CDR3 protein: CASSPGLAQGNEQFF
J gene: TRBJ1-2; V gene: TRBV6-1; D gene: NA; clone size: NA; CDR3 DNA: TGTGCCAGCCAGTTGACAACAAACTATGGCTACACCTTC; CDR3 protein: CASQLTTNYGYTF
J gene: TRBJ1-1; V gene: TRBV6-5; D gene: NA; clone size: NA; CDR3 DNA: TGTGCCAGCAGTTACCACAGGGAGAACACTGAAGCTTTCTTT; CDR3 protein: CASSYHRENTEAFF
J gene: TRBJ2-3; V gene: TRBV10-3; D gene: TRBD2; clone size: once; CDR3 DNA: TGTGCCATCAGCCTGACTAGCGGGGGCACAGATACGCAGTATTTT; CDR3 protein: CAISLTSGGTDTQYF
J gene: TRBJ2-3; V gene: TRBV7-9; D gene: TRBD2; clone size: NA; CDR3 DNA: TGTGCCAGCAGCATAACAGCGGGGGGGCTGGTAGATACGCAGTATTTT; CDR3 protein: CASSITAGGLVDTQYF
J gene: TRBJ2-7; V gene: TRBV6-4; D gene: NA; clone size: NA; CDR3 DNA: TGTGCCAGCAGTGACTCGAGAGGCGAGCAGTACTTC; CDR3 protein: CASSDSRGEQYF
J gene: TRBJ2-7; V gene: TRBV5-1; D gene: TRBD2; clone size: few; CDR3 DNA: TGCGCCAGCGCTAGACGGGGGGAGAGCTCCTACGAGCAGTACTTC; CDR3 protein: CASARRGESSYEQYF
J gene: TRBJ2-2; V gene: TRBV7-9; D gene: NA; clone size: NA; CDR3 DNA: TGTGCCAGCAGCCCCCTTCGAGGAGACCTGAACACCGGGGAGCTGTTTTTT; CDR3 protein: CASSPLRGDLNTGELFF
J gene: TRBJ2-7; V gene: TRBV10-3; D gene: TRBD1; clone size: NA; CDR3 DNA: TGTGCCATCAGTGATCTGGGACAGGCCGACTACGAGCAGTACTTC; CDR3 protein: CAISDLGQADYEQYF
J gene: TRBJ2-5; V gene: TRBV2; D gene: TRBD1; clone size: NA; CDR3 DNA: TGTGCCAGCAGTGGACAGGGTTCAGAGACCCAGTACTTC; CDR3 protein: CASSGQGSETQYF
J gene: TRBJ2-7; V gene: TRBV7-2; D gene: TRBD2; clone size: NA; CDR3 DNA: TGTGCCAGCAGCTCAACAAATAGCGGGGGGGGTGAGCAGTACTTC; CDR3 protein: CASSSTNSGGGEQYF
J gene: TRBJ2-6; V gene: TRBV6-1; D gene: NA; clone size: NA; CDR3 DNA: TGTGCCAGCAGTGCCGAAAGCCGGAGCTCTGGGGCCAACGTCCTGACTTTC; CDR3 protein: CASSAESRSSGANVLTF
J gene: TRBJ1-6; V gene: TRBV9; D gene: NA; clone size: NA; CDR3 DNA: TGTGCCAGCAGCGTACGAGGGGGGGGATCACCCCTCCACTTT; CDR3 protein: CASSVRGGGSPLHF
J gene: TRBJ2-7; V gene: TRBV6-5; D gene: TRBD2; clone size: NA; CDR3 DNA: TGTGTCAGTGGACCCGGGGGGTCCTCCTACGAGCAGTACTTC; CDR3 protein: CVSGPGGSSYEQYF
J gene: TRBJ1-4; V gene: TRBV19; D gene: NA; clone size: NA; CDR3 DNA: TGTGCCAGTAGTATCCCCAGGCCGGTAAATGAAAAACTGTTTTTT; CDR3 protein: CASSIPRPVNEKLFF
J gene: TRBJ1-6; V gene: TRBV30; D gene: NA; clone size: NA; CDR3 DNA: TGTGCCTGGACCCAGGCCCCCGAGTCACCCCTCCACTTT; CDR3 protein: CAWTQAPESPLHF
J gene: TRBJ2-3; V gene: TRBV7-9; D gene: TRBD2; clone size: once; CDR3 DNA: TGTGCCAGCAGCGCCCCGGGGGGGAGCACAGATACGCAGTATTTT; CDR3 protein: CASSAPGGSTDTQYF
J gene: TRBJ2-5; V gene: TRBV7-9; D gene: TRBD1; clone size: NA; CDR3 DNA: TGTGCCAGCAGCACCACCCGAATGGGACAGGGGGCTCTTCAAGAGACCCAGTACTTC; CDR3 protein: CASSTTRMGQGALQETQYF
J gene: TRBJ1-2; V gene: TRBV6-5; D gene: NA; clone size: NA; CDR3 DNA: TGTGCCAGCAGTCGGGATAACTATGGCTACACCTTC; CDR3 protein: CASSRDNYGYTF
J gene: TRBJ1-5; V gene: TRBV10-3; D gene: TRBD1; clone size: NA; CDR3 DNA: TGTGCCAGCCAGGGGGCTGAACAGCCCCAGCATTTT; CDR3 protein: CASQGAEQPQHF
J gene: TRBJ1-1; V gene: TRBV19; D gene: NA; clone size: NA; CDR3 DNA: TGTGCCAGTACAGGGTTCACTGAAGCTTTCTTT; CDR3 protein: CASTGFTEAFF
J gene: TRBJ1-2; V gene: TRBV5-1; D gene: TRBD1; clone size: NA; CDR3 DNA: TGCGCCAGCAGCTTGGTCCAGGGGGGTGGCTACACCTTC; CDR3 protein: CASSLVQGGGYTF
J gene: TRBJ2-3; V gene: TRBV7-3; D gene: TRBD2; clone size: NA; CDR3 DNA: TGTGCCAGCAGCTTAACGGGGGGGGATACGCAGTATTTT; CDR3 protein: CASSLTGGDTQYF
J gene: TRBJ1-4; V gene: TRBV15; D gene: TRBD1; clone size: NA; CDR3 DNA: TGTGCCACCAGCACCTTCGGGTTCGAGAATTCACAGGGGGGAAAACTGTTTTTT; CDR3 protein: CATSTFGFENSQGGKLFF
J gene: TRBJ2-5; V gene: TRBV30; D gene: TRBD1; clone size: NA; CDR3 DNA: TGTGCCTGGAGTGACAGGGGGCGGGAGACCCAGTACTTC; CDR3 protein: CAWSDRGRETQYF
J gene: TRBJ2-3; V gene: TRBV6-5; D gene: TRBD2; clone size: NA; CDR3 DNA: TGTGCCAGCAGTCCACTAGCGGGGGGCACAGATACGCAGTATTTT; CDR3 protein: CASSPLAGGTDTQYF
J gene: TRBJ2-1; V gene: TRBV4-1; D gene: TRBD2; clone size: NA; CDR3 DNA: TGCGCCAGCAGCCTCGGACTAGCGGGGGATGAGCAGTTCTTC; CDR3 protein: CASSLGLAGDEQFF
J gene: TRBJ1-4; V gene: TRBV27; D gene: NA; clone size: NA; CDR3 DNA: TGTGCCAGCAGTTTCAACAAAGGACAAAGAAAACTGTTTTTT; CDR3 protein: CASSFNKGQRKLFF
J gene: TRBJ2-1; V gene: TRBV29-1; D gene: TRBD2; clone size: NA; CDR3 DNA: TGCAGCGTTGAAGTCCCTAGCGGGGGTGTAAATGAGCAGTTCTTC; CDR3 protein: CSVEVPSGGVNEQFF
J gene: TRBJ2-3; V gene: TRBV4-2; D gene: TRBD2; clone size: NA; CDR3 DNA: TGTGCCAGCAGCCTAAGACTAGCGGGGGTGACTAGCACAGATACGCAGTATTTT; CDR3 protein: CASSLRLAGVTSTDTQYF
J gene: TRBJ2-1; V gene: TRBV11-2; D gene: NA; clone size: once; CDR3 DNA: TGTGCCAGCAGCTTAGAGCGGGCGAGCTCCTACAATGAGCAGTTCTTC; CDR3 protein: CASSLERASSYNEQFF
J gene: TRBJ1-1; V gene: TRBV5-6; D gene: TRBD1; clone size: NA; CDR3 DNA: TGTGCCAGCAGCTTGCCAGGGGGCACCACTGAAGCTTTCTTT; CDR3 protein: CASSLPGGTTEAFF
J gene: TRBJ1-2; V gene: TRBV2; D gene: NA; clone size: few; CDR3 DNA: TGTGCCGGCCGCAGGGTTAACTATGGCTACACCTTC; CDR3 protein: CAGRRVNYGYTF
J gene: TRBJ2-7; V gene: TRBV2; D gene: TRBD2; clone size: NA; CDR3 DNA: TGTGCCAGCAGTGAGCTCAGCGGGGGGTACGAGCAGTACTTC; CDR3 protein: CASSELSGGYEQYF
J gene: TRBJ2-3; V gene: TRBV10-2; D gene: NA; clone size: NA; CDR3 DNA: TGCGCCAGCAGTGTCGCTAGTGCCACCACAGATACGCAGTATTTT; CDR3 protein: CASSVASATTDTQYF
J gene: TRBJ2-6; V gene: TRBV23-1; D gene: TRBD1; clone size: NA; CDR3 DNA: TGCGCCAGCAGTCAATCGGGGACAGGGTCTGGGGCCAACGTCCTGACTTTC; CDR3 protein: CASSQSGTGSGANVLTF
J gene: TRBJ2-7; V gene: TRBV7-2; D gene: TRBD1; clone size: once; CDR3 DNA: TGTGCCAGCAGCTTAGGACAGGGGGGGGTCGAGCAGTACTTC; CDR3 protein: CASSLGQGGVEQYF
J gene: TRBJ1-5; V gene: TRBV19; D gene: TRBD1; clone size: NA; CDR3 DNA: TGTGCCGGGGCGACAGGGGGCGGCCCGTACAATCAGCCCCAGCATTTT; CDR3 protein: CAGATGGGPYNQPQHF
J gene: TRBJ1-2; V gene: TRBV29-1; D gene: TRBD1; clone size: NA; CDR3 DNA: TGCAGCGTTGACCCACAGGGGGCGAACTATGGCTACACCTTC; CDR3 protein: CSVDPQGANYGYTF
J gene: TRBJ1-4; V gene: TRBV15; D gene: NA; clone size: NA; CDR3 DNA: TGTGCCACCAGCAGCGGACGGAGGGCAACTAATGAAAAACTGTTTTTT; CDR3 protein: CATSSGRRATNEKLFF
J gene: TRBJ1-1; V gene: TRBV27; D gene: TRBD1; clone size: NA; CDR3 DNA: TGTGCCAGCAGTGTCCAACGGACAGGATATATTACTGAAGCTTTCTTT; CDR3 protein: CASSVQRTGYITEAFF
J gene: TRBJ1-1; V gene: TRBV19; D gene: NA; clone size: NA; CDR3 DNA: TGTGCCAGTAGTCCGGAGGGCACTGAAGCTTTCTTT; CDR3 protein: CASSPEGTEAFF
J gene: TRBJ1-2; V gene: TRBV30; D gene: TRBD1; clone size: once; CDR3 DNA: TGTGCCTCGGACAGGCGTATCCTCAAGGGGGGCTACACCTTC; CDR3 protein: CASDRRILKGGYTF
J gene: TRBJ1-2; V gene: TRBV5-1; D gene: NA; clone size: NA; CDR3 DNA: TGCGCCAGCAGCCCACAGGAGTCTGGCTACACCTTC; CDR3 protein: CASSPQESGYTF
J gene: TRBJ2-7; V gene: TRBV5-4; D gene: NA; clone size: NA; CDR3 DNA: TGTGCCAGCAGCTCACAGGGTCTCCGGTCCTACGAGCAGTACTTC; CDR3 protein: CASSSQGLRSYEQYF
J gene: TRBJ2-3; V gene: TRBV7-3; D gene: NA; clone size: NA; CDR3 DNA: TGTGCCAGCAGCGGGGGACACCCCACAGATACGCAGTATTTT; CDR3 protein: CASSGGHPTDTQYF
J gene: TRBJ2-3; V gene: TRBV15; D gene: TRBD1; clone size: NA; CDR3 DNA: TGTGCCACCAGCAGCCTAAACAGGGGTGGCACAGATACGCAGTATTTT; CDR3 protein: CATSSLNRGGTDTQYF
J gene: TRBJ1-6; V gene: TRBV9; D gene: TRBD1; clone size: NA; CDR3 DNA: TGTGCCAGCAGCCCCCGACAGGGGCGTTCACCCCTCCACTTT; CDR3 protein: CASSPRQGRSPLHF
J gene: TRBJ2-1; V gene: TRBV4-2; D gene: NA; clone size: NA; CDR3 DNA: TGTGCCAGCAGCCAAGGGTCCGGGACCTACAATGAGCAGTTCTTC; CDR3 protein: CASSQGSGTYNEQFF
J gene: TRBJ2-3; V gene: TRBV2; D gene: TRBD1; clone size: NA; CDR3 DNA: TGTGCCAGCAGAGGGACAGGGGGCACAGATACGCAGTATTTT; CDR3 protein: CASRGTGGTDTQYF
J gene: TRBJ2-5; V gene: TRBV4-1; D gene: TRBD2; clone size: NA; CDR3 DNA: TGCGCCAGCAGCCAAGATCCGGCTAGCGGGACTTTGCAAGAGACCCAGTACTTC; CDR3 protein: CASSQDPASGTLQETQYF